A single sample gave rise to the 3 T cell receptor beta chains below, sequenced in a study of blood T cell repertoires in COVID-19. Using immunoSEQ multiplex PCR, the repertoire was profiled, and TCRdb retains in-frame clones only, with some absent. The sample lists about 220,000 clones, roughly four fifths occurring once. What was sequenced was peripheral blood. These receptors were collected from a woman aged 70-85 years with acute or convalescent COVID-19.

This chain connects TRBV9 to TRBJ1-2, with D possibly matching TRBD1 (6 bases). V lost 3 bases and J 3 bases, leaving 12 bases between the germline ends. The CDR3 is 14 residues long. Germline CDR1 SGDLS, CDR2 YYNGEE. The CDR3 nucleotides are TGTGCCAGCAGCGCGCAGGGGCCTGACTATGGCTACACCTTC. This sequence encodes CASSAQGPDYGYTF.

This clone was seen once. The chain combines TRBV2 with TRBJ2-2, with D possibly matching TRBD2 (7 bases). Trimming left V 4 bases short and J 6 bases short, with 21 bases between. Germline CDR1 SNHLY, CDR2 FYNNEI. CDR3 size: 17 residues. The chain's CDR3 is CASSVGSFRGASGELFF. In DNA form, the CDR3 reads TGTGCCAGCAGTGTCGGCTCCTTCCGGGGGGCTTCCGGGGAGCTGTTTTTT.

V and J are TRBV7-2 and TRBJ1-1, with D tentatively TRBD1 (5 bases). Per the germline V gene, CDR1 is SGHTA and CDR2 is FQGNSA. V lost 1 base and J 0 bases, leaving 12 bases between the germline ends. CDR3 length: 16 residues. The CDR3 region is CASSLVRGSLNTEAFF. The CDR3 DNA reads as TGTGCCAGCAGCTTAGTTAGGGGATCCTTGAACACTGAAGCTTTCTTT.